This TCR beta chain comes out of a study of blood T cell repertoires in COVID-19. TCRdb keeps only in-frame clones here, not all; method: immunoSEQ multiplex PCR. The sample includes roughly 36,000 clones, 85% to 90% of them seen just once. Germline V gives CDR1 ENHRY, CDR2 SYGVKD. Between the trimmed V and J ends, which lost 0 bases and 3 bases, there was a span of 12 bases. The CDR3 contains 16 residues. Sequencing input: peripheral blood. This chain uses TRBV10-3 with TRBJ1-5; D gene ambiguous. The TCR was taken from a man aged 50 to 59 with active or convalescent COVID-19. CDR3 sequence: CAISESEGLNNQPQHF. The CDR3 bases are TGTGCCATCAGTGAGTCGGAGGGTTTAAACAATCAGCCCCAGCATTTT.